This is a list of T cell receptor beta chains from one sample in a study of metastatic and nonmetastatic thyroid tumors. TCRdb called clones again from the PCR reads with MiXCR. This sample has about 70,000 clones; roughly 18% occur once, and the top ten carry 9.5% to 15%. The sample comprised blood. All receptors come from a female donor with papillary thyroid cancer or a benign thyroid nodule (not recorded which). Some clones in this sample may be carry-over from other donors' samples. The conserved cysteine and the conserved F or W are not part of the CDR3 here. The listing skips clone size in some rows; elsewhere it reads once, few, many or a size class.

cdr3_aa clone_size cdr3_length v_call
ASSFPGTIEQF many 11 TRBV27
ASSAQGAGYT many 10 TRBV2
SANKMNLYSNQPQH . 14 TRBV20-1
SVGYNEQF many 8 TRBV29-1
ASTGTEQY many 8 TRBV6-1
ASASVELF many 8 TRBV2
ATRDPGQGNTGELF many 14 TRBV24-1
ASTPEVGSGTDTQY few 14 TRBV25-1
SARDRLAGRTDTQY many 14 TRBV20-1
ASSVDGAGGETQY many 13 TRBV9
ASSSGAGEYNEQF . 13 TRBV7-7
SARAPDSLGYEQY . 13 TRBV20-1
ASSLGGSSYNEQF many 13 TRBV11-3
ASSVGVNEQF many 10 TRBV9
AFSDLYGYT few 9 TRBV30
ASDDLPDDNSPLH few 13 TRBV6-2/TRBV6-3
ASSIEGAGATGELF many 14 TRBV19
SVVVTETQY many 9 TRBV29-1
ASSLNRNTEAF many 11 TRBV7-8
ASSPIRGYYNEQF many 13 TRBV9
ASSISRTREQY many 11 TRBV6-1
SVAGTKGANTGELF many 14 TRBV29-1
SGKLSTDTQY few 10 TRBV20-1
ASSPPSGQGGEQY many 13 TRBV11-3
ASSPQRGRRREPLDTQY . 17 TRBV5-1
ASSLKGGNSPLH . 12 TRBV7-2
AWRPLHNSPLH . 11 TRBV30
ASSWTGGGYTEAF many 13 TRBV5-1
ASTASSVEQY many 10 TRBV2
ASSLGYPGRYGYT . 13 TRBV28
ASSPGGGSSYEQY few 13 TRBV25-1
AGSINRGKETQY few 12 TRBV19
ASSLMGASSYEQY many 13 TRBV7-8
SATTGVGHEAF many 11 TRBV20-1
SAKGRDEQF . 9 TRBV20-1
ASSHDREGAGELF many 13 TRBV3-1
ASSLTGGDNEQF many 12 TRBV11-2
ASSYAGGDGYEQY many 13 TRBV6-5
ASSSDSGRGYNEQF many 14 TRBV6-1
ASSPGTSGNTEAF . 13 TRBV28
SVQLADTYEQY many 11 TRBV29-1
ASSTSGSNTGELF few 13 TRBV2
ASSYAGGGGANLLT few 14 TRBV6-2/TRBV6-3
SVGRGETQY many 9 TRBV29-1
ASRVKGDYGYT few 11 TRBV2
ASSISGGLSYEQY . 13 TRBV5-1
ASSRAGGLYEQY many 12 TRBV11-2
ASSLGFDSANTGELF many 15 TRBV11-3
ASIRLAGESEQY . 12 TRBV11-3
AITLLKGREWGQPQH . 15 TRBV28
ASSPDSSGANVLT . 13 TRBV5-1
ASRGLRAMDNEQF . 13 TRBV6-1
ASSARWVPDRDGETQY few 16 TRBV6-1
ASSLASSGVYNEQF . 14 TRBV5-4
ASSPTAYRGRTNTEAF . 16 TRBV27